Shown below are 23 T cell receptor beta chains from a single sample sequenced in a study of cytomegalovirus exposure and HLA in healthy donors. Vbeta (60) and Jbeta (13) primers were used in the PCR. Produced via immunoSEQ multiplex PCR; TCRdb's table is partial and in-frame only. Of roughly 110,000 clones listed, over 60% are singletons. Sequencing was done on a sample of PBMCs. These receptors originate from a male donor in good health and CMV-seronegative.

The rearrangement uses TRBV6-5 and TRBJ2-7, with 7 bases that match TRBD2. The trim removed 2 bases at V and 4 bases at J, leaving 5 bases unmatched. Germline V gene sequence: CDR1 MNHEY, CDR2 SVGAGI. The CDR3 is 14 amino acids. This CDR3 is CASSYGGSEYEQYF. CDR3 bases: TGTGCCAGCAGTTACGGCGGGAGTGAATACGAGCAGTACTTC.

The chain combines TRBV10-3 with TRBJ2-2; maybe TRBD1 (6 bases). The CDR3 loop spans 15 amino acids. Germline assignment: CDR1 ENHRY and CDR2 SYGVKD. The V end lost 3 bases, the J end lost 6 bases, and 14 bases lay between the germline ends. The CDR3 sequence is CAISDWAGVAGELFF. The DNA for the CDR3 is TGTGCCATCAGTGACTGGGCAGGGGTGGCCGGGGAGCTGTTTTTT.

The chain recombines TRBV5-4 with TRBJ1-1; TRBD1 is a possible D gene (5 bases). Germline V CDR1 and CDR2: SGHNT, YYREEE (reference sequence). The CDR3 covers 16 residues. Trimming took 2 bases from V and 0 from J, leaving 14 bases between them. The DNA for the CDR3 is TGTGCCAGCAGCTTTGGGGGGGGGAGGGTGAACACTGAAGCTTTCTTT. Its translation: CASSFGGGRVNTEAFF. The entire variable domain, with the rest obtained from reference TRBV5-4 and TRBJ1-1, is as follows: ETGVTQSPTHLIKTRGQQVTLRCSSQSGHNTVSWYQQALGQGPQFIFQYYREEENGRGNFPPRFSGLQFPNYSSELNVNALELDDSALYLCASSFGGGRVNTEAFFGQGTRLTVV.

V is TRBV7-3 and J is TRBJ2-3, with 9 bases fitting TRBD1. Germline trimming cut 5 bases from V and 1 base from J; bases unmatched to any gene: 10. Germline loops: CDR1 SGHTA, CDR2 FQGTGA. The CDR3 runs to 17 residues. The CDR3 reads CASSPKTRTGGTDTQYF. Here the CDR3 DNA reads TGTGCCAGCAGCCCGAAAACGCGGACAGGGGGCACAGATACGCAGTATTTT.

The CDR3 loop is CASSAGQSYNEQFF. In DNA, the CDR3 is TGCGCCAGCAGCGCCGGACAGTCCTACAATGAGCAGTTCTTC. The rearrangement joins TRBV5-1 to TRBJ2-1; tentative D call: TRBD1 (6 bases). CDR1 is SGHRS and CDR2 is YFSETQ in the germline V gene. This CDR3 has 14 amino acids. V was shortened by 4 bases and J by 1 base, with 9 bases between the two germline ends. Complete variable domain (other parts from reference TRBV5-1 and TRBJ2-1): KAGVTQTPRYLIKTRGQQVTLSCSPISGHRSVSWYQQTPGQGLQFLFEYFSETQRNKGNFPGRFSGRQFSNSRSEMNVSTLELGDSALYLCASSAGQSYNEQFFGPGTRLTVL.

V usage is TRBV7-2 and J usage is TRBJ1-1; maybe TRBD1 (5 bases). Germline V CDR1 and CDR2: SGHTA, FQGNSA. The length of the CDR3 is 15 residues. Trimming took off 0 bases at V and 4 bases at J, with 12 bases between the two ends. CDR3: CASSLARGTRTEAFF. The CDR3 nucleotides read TGTGCCAGCAGCTTAGCGAGAGGGACTCGCACTGAAGCTTTCTTT. The full variable domain, with the rest looked up from reference TRBV7-2 and TRBJ1-1, is GAGVSQSPSNKVTEKGKDVELRCDPISGHTALYWYRQSLGQGLEFLIYFQGNSAPDKSGLPSDRFSAERTGGSVSTLTIQRTQQEDSAVYLCASSLARGTRTEAFFGQGTRLTVV.

The V gene is TRBV29-1, the J gene TRBJ2-1, with 8 bases that match TRBD2. This CDR3 is 14 amino acids long. Germline V CDR1 and CDR2: SQVTM, ANQGSEA. After removal of 7 bases from V and 5 bases from J, the junction contained 10 bases not matched to a gene. The chain's CDR3 is CSASGGIGHNEQFF. In DNA, the CDR3 is TGCAGCGCCTCGGGGGGGATCGGGCACAATGAGCAGTTCTTC.

The V call is TRBV2, the J call TRBJ2-4; 10 bases match TRBD1. The trim removed 4 bases at V and 8 bases at J, leaving 2 bases unmatched. From germline, CDR1 is SNHLY and CDR2 FYNNEI. The CDR3 has 13 residues. This CDR3 is CASSGGTGDIQYF. The CDR3 coding sequence is TGTGCCAGCAGTGGGGGGACAGGGGACATTCAGTACTTC. Variable domain in full (rest from reference TRBV2 and TRBJ2-4): EPEVTQTPSHQVTQMGQEVILRCVPISNHLYFYWYRQILGQKVEFLVSFYNNEISEKSEIFDDQFSVERPDGSNFTLKIRSTKLEDSAMYFCASSGGTGDIQYFGAGTRLSVL.

The chain uses TRBV30 and TRBJ2-7; 9 bases map to TRBD2. The CDR3 is made up of 12 amino acids. Germline V gene data show CDR1 as GTSNPN and CDR2 as SVGIG (reference sequence). V gave up 5 bases and J gave up 2 bases; unmatched junction bases: 1. CDR3 in amino acids: CAWGLATYEQYF. CDR3 bases: TGTGCCTGGGGACTAGCGACCTACGAGCAGTACTTC.

The chain employs TRBV20-1 and TRBJ2-7; TRBD1 might be the D (6 bases). This CDR3 region has 11 residues. Germline V gene sequence: CDR1 DFQATT, CDR2 SNEGSKA (reference sequence). V lost 1 base, J lost 10 bases, and 11 bases lay in between. The CDR3 sequence is CSARVQGIQYF. The CDR3 nucleotides are TGCAGTGCTAGAGTACAGGGAATCCAGTACTTC.

This clone has only one observation. The V call is TRBV7-9, the J call TRBJ2-7; D is perhaps TRBD2 (6 bases). CDR1 and CDR2 from the germline V gene are SEHNR and FQNEAQ (reference sequence). The V gene lost 5 bases and the J gene lost 7 bases, with 21 bases spanning the gap. CDR3 length: 15 residues. DNA for the CDR3: TGTGCCAGCAGCCTGGAGGGTTACAGGTTTGGGGAGCAGTACTTC. Its translation is CASSLEGYRFGEQYF.

V is TRBV4-1 and J is TRBJ2-1, with TRBD1 as a possible D gene (7 bases). The V and J ends lost 4 bases and 7 bases respectively, with 20 bases between them. CDR1 and CDR2 (germline): MGHRA, YSYEKL. This CDR3 contains 16 residues. Written as DNA, the CDR3 is TGCGCCAGCAGCCGGCTGCCAGCGGCAGGGGGGAATGAGCAGTTCTTC. It encodes CASSRLPAAGGNEQFF.

With regard to this clone: A junction boundary mismatches the germline segment, possibly from a read error. The gene calls are TRBV28 and TRBJ1-2; D call uncertain. This CDR3 region has 13 residues. Germline V gives CDR1 MDHEN, CDR2 SYDVKM. The CDR3 spells CASSLRTGSNYPF. DNA of the CDR3: TGTGCCAGCAGTTTGAGGACGGGGTCTAACTACCCCTTC.

This clone was detected only a few times. The DNA for the CDR3 is TGTGCCAGCAGCACGCACAGGGACATCGACCTGTTTTTT. It specifies CASSTHRDIDLFF. The chain combines TRBV7-9 with TRBJ1-4; a possible D gene is TRBD1 (6 bases). V was clipped by 5 bases and J by 14 bases, with 18 bases between them. The CDR3 runs 13 residues. CDR1 and CDR2 from the germline V gene are SEHNR and FQNEAQ (reference sequence). Full variable domain (outside the CDR3, taken from reference TRBV7-9 and TRBJ1-4): DTGVSQNPRHKITKRGQNVTFRCDPISEHNRLYWYRQTLGQGPEFLTYFQNEAQLEKSRLLSDRFSAERPKGSFSTLEIQRTEQGDSAMYLCASSTHRDIDLFFGSGTQLSVL.

The rearrangement uses TRBV7-6 and TRBJ2-7, with 13 bases matching TRBD2. Germline-derived CDR1 and CDR2 are SGHVS and FNYEAQ. This CDR3 spans 15 amino acids. V shed 5 bases, J shed 3 bases, and the junction held 4 bases outside the gene matches. CDR3 sequence reads: CASSPGTSGDYEQYF. DNA of the CDR3: TGTGCCAGCAGCCCAGGGACTAGCGGGGACTACGAGCAGTACTTC.

The chain is built from TRBV7-8 and TRBJ2-1; TRBD1 matches 10 bases. J gave up 6 bases and V 7 bases, and 9 bases lay outside the gene matches. Germline V CDR1 and CDR2: SGHVS, FQNEAQ. The CDR3 loop spans 15 amino acids. The CDR3 sequence: CASNPTGGASNEQFF. CDR3 nucleotides: TGTGCCAGCAATCCGACAGGGGGCGCTTCCAATGAGCAGTTCTTC.

The V and J genes are TRBV6-9 and TRBJ2-7; 8 positions match TRBD2. Trimming took 4 bases from V and 2 from J; bases not matched to a gene: 4. The CDR3 extends over 14 amino acids. Germline V gene sequence: CDR1 MNHGY, CDR2 SVAAGI. DNA of the CDR3: TGTGCCAGCAGTTGCCAGCGGGGGCCCTACGAGCAGTACTTC. Its translation is CASSCQRGPYEQYF.

By share of the sample, this clone is medium-sized. The V call is TRBV6-4, the J call TRBJ2-3; a possible D gene is TRBD2 (6 bases). There are 14 residues in the CDR3. Trimming left V 3 bases short and J 0 bases short, with 7 bases between. The germline V gene has CDR1 MRHNA and CDR2 SNTAGT. CDR3 sequence: CASSESGSTDTQYF. CDR3 DNA sequence: TGTGCCAGCAGTGAAAGCGGGAGCACAGATACGCAGTATTTT.

This chain uses TRBV6-4 with TRBJ1-2, with D possibly matching TRBD1 (5 bases). From germline, CDR1 is MRHNA and CDR2 SNTAGT. V shed 5 bases and J shed 1 base, with 14 bases lying between them. This CDR3 comprises 15 residues. This chain's CDR3 is CASSRMQGNNYGYTF. The CDR3, as DNA: TGTGCCAGCAGTCGGATGCAGGGTAATAACTATGGCTACACCTTC.

The chain carries TRBV19 and TRBJ1-3, with D maybe TRBD1 (6 bases). V gave up 7 bases and J gave up 1 base, with 14 bases separating them. This CDR3 region has 15 residues. Per germline, CDR1 LNHDA and CDR2 SQIVND (reference sequence). In DNA, the CDR3 is TGTGCCAGTATGGGGGCGACAGTTTCTGGAAACACCATATATTTT. This translates into CASMGATVSGNTIYF.

The chain employs TRBV7-2 and TRBJ2-1, with TRBD2 matching 8 bases. V shed 2 bases, J shed 7 bases, and the junction held 10 bases outside the gene matches. The CDR3 covers 16 residues. The germline gives CDR1 SGHTA, CDR2 FQGNSA. CDR3 sequence (DNA): TGTGCCAGCAGCTTATCTCTAGCGGGTCATGTTAATGAGCAGTTCTTC. As protein: CASSLSLAGHVNEQFF.

V and J are TRBV7-2 and TRBJ2-7, with TRBD2 matching over 7 bases. With V trimmed by 3 bases and J by 1 base, 6 bases remained unmatched. The CDR3 has 15 amino acids. Germline assignment: CDR1 SGHTA and CDR2 FQGNSA. Here the CDR3 reads CASSLGGTASYEQYF. CDR3 DNA sequence: TGTGCCAGCAGCTTGGGGGGGACTGCTTCCTACGAGCAGTACTTC.

The chain combines TRBV6-1 with TRBJ2-2; TRBD2 matches at 12 bases. CDR3 length equals 18 residues. The germline gives CDR1 MNHNS, CDR2 SASEGT. The V and J ends lost 3 bases and 6 bases, in that order; junction bases with no gene match: 11. The CDR3 here is CASSDILLAGGSAGELFF. For the CDR3, the DNA is TGTGCCAGCAGTGATATCTTACTAGCGGGAGGAAGTGCCGGGGAGCTGTTTTTT.